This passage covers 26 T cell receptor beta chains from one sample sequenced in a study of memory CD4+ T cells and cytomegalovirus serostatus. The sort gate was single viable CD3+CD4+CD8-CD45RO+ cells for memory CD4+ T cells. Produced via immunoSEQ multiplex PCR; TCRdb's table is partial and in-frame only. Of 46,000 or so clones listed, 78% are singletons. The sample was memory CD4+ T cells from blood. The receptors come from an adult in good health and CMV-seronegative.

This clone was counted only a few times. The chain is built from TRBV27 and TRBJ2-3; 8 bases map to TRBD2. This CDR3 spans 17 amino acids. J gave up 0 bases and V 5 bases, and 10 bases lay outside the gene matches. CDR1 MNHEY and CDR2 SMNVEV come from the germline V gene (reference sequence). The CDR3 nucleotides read TGTGCCAGCAGTCCCTTTCTAGCGGGCACTAGCACAGATACGCAGTATTTT. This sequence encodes CASSPFLAGTSTDTQYF.

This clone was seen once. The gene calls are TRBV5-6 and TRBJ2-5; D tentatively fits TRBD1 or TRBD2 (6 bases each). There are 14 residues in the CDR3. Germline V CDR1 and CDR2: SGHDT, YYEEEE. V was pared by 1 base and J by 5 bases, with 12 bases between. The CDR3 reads CASSLYGGQETQYF. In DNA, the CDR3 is TGTGCCAGCAGCTTGTATGGGGGGCAGGAGACCCAGTACTTC.

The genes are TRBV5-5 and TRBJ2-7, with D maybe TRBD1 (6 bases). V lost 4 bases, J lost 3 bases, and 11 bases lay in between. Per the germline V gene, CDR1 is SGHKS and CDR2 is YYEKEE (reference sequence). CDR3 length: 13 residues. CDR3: CASSPRDIYEQYF. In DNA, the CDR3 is TGTGCCAGCAGCCCTCGGGACATCTACGAGCAGTACTTC.

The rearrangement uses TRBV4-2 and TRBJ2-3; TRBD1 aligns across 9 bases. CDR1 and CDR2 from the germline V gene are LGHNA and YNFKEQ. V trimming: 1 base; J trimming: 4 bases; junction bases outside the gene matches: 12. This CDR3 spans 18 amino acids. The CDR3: CASSQGNSQGAWADTQYF. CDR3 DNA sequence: TGTGCCAGCAGCCAAGGGAACTCACAGGGGGCGTGGGCAGATACGCAGTATTTT.

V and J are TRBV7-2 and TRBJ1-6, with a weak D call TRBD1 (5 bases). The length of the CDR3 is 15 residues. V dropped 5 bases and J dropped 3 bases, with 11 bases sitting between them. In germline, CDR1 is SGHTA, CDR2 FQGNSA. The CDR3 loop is CASSSRGFYNSPLHF. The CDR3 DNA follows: TGTGCCAGCAGCAGTCGGGGGTTCTATAATTCACCCCTCCACTTT.

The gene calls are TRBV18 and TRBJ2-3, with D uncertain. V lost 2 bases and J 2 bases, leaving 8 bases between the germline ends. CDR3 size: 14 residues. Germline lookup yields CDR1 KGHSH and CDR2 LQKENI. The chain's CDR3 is CASSPGRNTDTQYF. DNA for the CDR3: TGTGCCAGCTCACCAGGGCGGAACACAGATACGCAGTATTTT. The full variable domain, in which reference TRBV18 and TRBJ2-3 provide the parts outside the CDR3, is NAGVMQNPRHLVRRRGQEARLRCSPMKGHSHVYWYRQLPEEGLKFMVYLQKENIIDESGMPKERFSAEFPKEGPSILRIQQVVRGDSAAYFCASSPGRNTDTQYFGPGTRLTVL.

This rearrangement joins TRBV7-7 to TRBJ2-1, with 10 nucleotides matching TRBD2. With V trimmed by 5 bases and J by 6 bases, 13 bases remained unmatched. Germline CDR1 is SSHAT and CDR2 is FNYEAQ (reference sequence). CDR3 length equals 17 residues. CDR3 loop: CASSLKLAGDASNEQFF. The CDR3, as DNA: TGTGCCAGCAGCCTTAAGCTAGCGGGGGACGCCTCCAATGAGCAGTTCTTC.

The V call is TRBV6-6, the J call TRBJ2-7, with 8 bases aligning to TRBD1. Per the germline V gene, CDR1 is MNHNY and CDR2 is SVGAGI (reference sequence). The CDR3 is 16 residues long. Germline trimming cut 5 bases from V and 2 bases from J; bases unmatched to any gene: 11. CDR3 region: CASSPQAGTGAYEQYF. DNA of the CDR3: TGTGCCAGCAGTCCTCAGGCCGGGACAGGAGCCTACGAGCAGTACTTC.

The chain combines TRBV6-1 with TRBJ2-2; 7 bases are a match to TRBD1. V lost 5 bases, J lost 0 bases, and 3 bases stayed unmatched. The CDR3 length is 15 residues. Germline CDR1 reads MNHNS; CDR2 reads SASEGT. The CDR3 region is CASSHTGANTGELFF. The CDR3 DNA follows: TGTGCCAGCAGTCATACAGGGGCGAACACCGGGGAGCTGTTTTTT.

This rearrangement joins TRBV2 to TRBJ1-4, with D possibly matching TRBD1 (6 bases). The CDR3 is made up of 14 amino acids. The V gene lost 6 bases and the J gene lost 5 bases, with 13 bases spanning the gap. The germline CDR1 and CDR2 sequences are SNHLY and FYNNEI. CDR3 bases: TGTGCCAGCAGCGTTGGGGGGACAAATGAAAAACTGTTTTTT. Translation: CASSVGGTNEKLFF.

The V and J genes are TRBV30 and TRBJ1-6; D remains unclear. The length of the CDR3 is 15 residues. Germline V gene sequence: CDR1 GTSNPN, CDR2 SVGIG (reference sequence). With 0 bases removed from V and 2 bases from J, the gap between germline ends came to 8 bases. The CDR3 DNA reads TGTGCCTGGAGTGTACTCAACACCTATAATTCACCCCTCCACTTT. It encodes CAWSVLNTYNSPLHF.

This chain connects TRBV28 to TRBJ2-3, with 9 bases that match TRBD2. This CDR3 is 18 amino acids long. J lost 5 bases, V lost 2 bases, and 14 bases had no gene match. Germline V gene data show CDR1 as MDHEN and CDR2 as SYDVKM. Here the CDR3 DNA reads TGTGCCAGCAGTTTAAAACTTGGGCGGGGGGGATCGGTAGATACGCAGTATTTT. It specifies CASSLKLGRGGSVDTQYF.

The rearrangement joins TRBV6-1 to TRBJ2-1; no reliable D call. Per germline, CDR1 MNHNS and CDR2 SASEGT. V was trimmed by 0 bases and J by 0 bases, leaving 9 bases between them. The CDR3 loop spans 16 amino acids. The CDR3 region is CASSEASRSSYNEQFF. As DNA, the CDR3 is TGTGCCAGCAGTGAAGCGTCCCGGAGCTCCTACAATGAGCAGTTCTTC.

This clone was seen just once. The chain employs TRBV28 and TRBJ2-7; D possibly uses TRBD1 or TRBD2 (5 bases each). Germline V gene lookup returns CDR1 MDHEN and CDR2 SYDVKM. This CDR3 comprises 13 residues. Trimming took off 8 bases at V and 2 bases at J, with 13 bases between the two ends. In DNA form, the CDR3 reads TGTGCCAGCCTGATGGGGGTCCCCTACGAGCAGTACTTC. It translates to CASLMGVPYEQYF. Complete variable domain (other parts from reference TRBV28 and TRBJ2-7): DVKVTQSSRYLVKRTGEKVFLECVQDMDHENMFWYRQDPGLGLRLIYFSYDVKMKEKGDIPEGYSVSREKKERFSLILESASTNQTSMYLCASLMGVPYEQYFGPGTRLTVT.

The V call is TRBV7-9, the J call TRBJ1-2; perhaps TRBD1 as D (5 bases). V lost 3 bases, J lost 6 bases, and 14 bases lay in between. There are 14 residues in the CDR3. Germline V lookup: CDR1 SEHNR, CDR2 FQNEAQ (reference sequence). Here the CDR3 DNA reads TGTGCCAGCAGCTTGATCAGGGAGTCTCATGGCTACACCTTC. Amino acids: CASSLIRESHGYTF.

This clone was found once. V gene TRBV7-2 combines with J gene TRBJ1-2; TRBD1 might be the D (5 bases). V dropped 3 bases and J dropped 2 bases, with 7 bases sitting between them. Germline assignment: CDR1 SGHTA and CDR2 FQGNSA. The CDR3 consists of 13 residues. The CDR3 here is CASSLRQNYGYTF. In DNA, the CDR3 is TGTGCCAGCAGCTTGAGACAGAACTATGGCTACACCTTC.

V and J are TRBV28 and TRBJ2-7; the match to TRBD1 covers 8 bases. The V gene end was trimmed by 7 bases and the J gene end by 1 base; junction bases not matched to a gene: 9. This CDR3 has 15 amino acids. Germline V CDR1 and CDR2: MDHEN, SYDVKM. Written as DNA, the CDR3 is TGTGCCAGCACTCCCGCGGGACAGGCTTCCTACGAGCAGTACTTC. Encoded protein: CASTPAGQASYEQYF.

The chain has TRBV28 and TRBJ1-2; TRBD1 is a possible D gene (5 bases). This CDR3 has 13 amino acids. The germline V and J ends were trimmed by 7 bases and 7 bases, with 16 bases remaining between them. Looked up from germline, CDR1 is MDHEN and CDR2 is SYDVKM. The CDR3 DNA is TGTGCCAGCACCCCGACGGGGGTCGGTGGCTACACCTTC. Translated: CASTPTGVGGYTF.

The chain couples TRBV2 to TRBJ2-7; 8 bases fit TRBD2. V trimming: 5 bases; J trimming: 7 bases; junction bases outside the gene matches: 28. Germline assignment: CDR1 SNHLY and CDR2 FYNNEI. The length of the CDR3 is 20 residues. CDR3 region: CASSPLLVTGGLGGALEQYF. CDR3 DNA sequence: TGTGCCAGCAGTCCCCTTCTAGTAACGGGGGGGCTCGGGGGCGCTTTGGAGCAGTACTTC.

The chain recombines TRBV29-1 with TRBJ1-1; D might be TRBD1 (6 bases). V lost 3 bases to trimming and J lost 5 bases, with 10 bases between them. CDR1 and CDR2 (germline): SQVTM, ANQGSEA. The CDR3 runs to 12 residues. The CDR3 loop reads CSVEGGATEAFF. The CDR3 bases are TGCAGCGTTGAGGGGGGCGCGACTGAAGCTTTCTTT. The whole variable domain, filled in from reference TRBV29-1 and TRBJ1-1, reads SAVISQKPSRDICQRGTSLTIQCQVDSQVTMMFWYRQQPGQSLTLIATANQGSEATYESGFVIDKFPISRPNLTFSTLTVSNMSPEDSSIYLCSVEGGATEAFFGQGTRLTVV.

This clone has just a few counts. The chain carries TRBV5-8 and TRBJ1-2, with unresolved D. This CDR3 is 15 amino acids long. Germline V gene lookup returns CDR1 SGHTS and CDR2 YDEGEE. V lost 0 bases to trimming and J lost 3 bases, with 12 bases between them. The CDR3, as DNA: TGTGCCAGCAGCTTGGGGGCCCCCGGGGACTATGGCTACACCTTC. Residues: CASSLGAPGDYGYTF.

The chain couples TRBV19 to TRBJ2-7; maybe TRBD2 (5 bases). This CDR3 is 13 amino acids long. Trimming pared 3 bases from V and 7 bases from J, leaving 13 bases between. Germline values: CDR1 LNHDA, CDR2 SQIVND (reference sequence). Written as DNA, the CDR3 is TGTGCCAGTAGTATCCCCGGATCGGGAGAGCAGTACTTC. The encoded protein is CASSIPGSGEQYF.

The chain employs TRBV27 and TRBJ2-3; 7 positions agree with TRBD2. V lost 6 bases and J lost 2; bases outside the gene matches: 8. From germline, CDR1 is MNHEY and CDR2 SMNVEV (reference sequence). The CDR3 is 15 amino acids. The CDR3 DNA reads TGTGCCAGCAGATTCAGCGGGGCCCCCACAGATACGCAGTATTTT. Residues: CASRFSGAPTDTQYF.

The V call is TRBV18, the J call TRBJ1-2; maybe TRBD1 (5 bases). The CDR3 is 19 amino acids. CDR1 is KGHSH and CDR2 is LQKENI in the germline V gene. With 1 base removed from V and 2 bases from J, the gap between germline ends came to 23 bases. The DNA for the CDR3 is TGTGCCAGCTCACCACTCAGGGCCCGAAACCAAGACAAGAACTATGGCTACACCTTC. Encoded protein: CASSPLRARNQDKNYGYTF.

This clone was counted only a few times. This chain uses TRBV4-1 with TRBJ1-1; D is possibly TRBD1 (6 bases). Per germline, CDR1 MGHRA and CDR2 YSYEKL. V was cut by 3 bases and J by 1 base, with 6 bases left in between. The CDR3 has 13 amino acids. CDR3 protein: CASSQTGNTEAFF. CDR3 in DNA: TGCGCCAGCAGCCAGACAGGGAACACTGAAGCTTTCTTT.

Written as DNA, the CDR3 is TGCAGCGTACTCCTAGCGGGGGCCCATGAGCAGTTCTTC. This translates into CSVLLAGAHEQFF. V is TRBV29-1 and J is TRBJ2-1; 10 bases map to TRBD2. The CDR3 is made up of 13 amino acids. CDR1 is SQVTM and CDR2 is ANQGSEA in the germline V gene. The V segment lost 6 bases and the J segment 8 bases; nucleotides outside the gene matches: 7.